This entry is about one TCR beta chain. TCRdb re-called the 5' RACE reads; one entry per CDR3 protein, DNA not given. The sample table sets out approximately 150,000 distinct CDR3 sequences. The data are from a study of monozygotic twins with inflammatory bowel disease. CDR3 length: 15 residues. Looked up from germline, CDR1 is SEHNR and CDR2 is FQNEAQ (reference sequence). The TCR sequence derives from a human donor with ulcerative colitis or Crohn's disease, or a healthy co-twin of an affected twin (not recorded which). The chain combines TRBV7-9 with TRBJ1-4. Input material: blood. This CDR3 reads CASTLQGSANEKLFF. The full variable domain, with the rest looked up from reference TRBV7-9 and TRBJ1-4, is DTGVSQNPRHKITKRGQNVTFRCDPISEHNRLYWYRQTLGQGPEFLTYFQNEAQLEKSRLLSDRFSAERPKGSFSTLEIQRTEQGDSAMYLCASTLQGSANEKLFFGSGTQLSVL.